Here is one TCR beta chain with its context. The data originate from a study of blood T cell repertoires in COVID-19. There are 10 residues in the CDR3. V was clipped by 6 bases and J by 13 bases, with 13 bases between them. CDR1 is DFQATT and CDR2 is SNEGSKA in the germline V gene (reference sequence). The repertoire was sequenced with immunoSEQ multiplex PCR; TCRdb's copy has only in-frame clones and lacks some. This sample carries 100,000 or so clones, about two thirds of them seen once, and the ten largest clones take 13% to 15%. The V and J genes are TRBV20-1 and TRBJ2-1, with a possible D match to TRBD2 (6 bases). The TCR was taken from an elderly woman with acute or convalescent COVID-19. Sequencing was performed on peripheral blood. CDR3 region: CSASRDSQFF. CDR3 nucleotides: TGCAGTGCCAGCCGGGACTCCCAGTTCTTC.